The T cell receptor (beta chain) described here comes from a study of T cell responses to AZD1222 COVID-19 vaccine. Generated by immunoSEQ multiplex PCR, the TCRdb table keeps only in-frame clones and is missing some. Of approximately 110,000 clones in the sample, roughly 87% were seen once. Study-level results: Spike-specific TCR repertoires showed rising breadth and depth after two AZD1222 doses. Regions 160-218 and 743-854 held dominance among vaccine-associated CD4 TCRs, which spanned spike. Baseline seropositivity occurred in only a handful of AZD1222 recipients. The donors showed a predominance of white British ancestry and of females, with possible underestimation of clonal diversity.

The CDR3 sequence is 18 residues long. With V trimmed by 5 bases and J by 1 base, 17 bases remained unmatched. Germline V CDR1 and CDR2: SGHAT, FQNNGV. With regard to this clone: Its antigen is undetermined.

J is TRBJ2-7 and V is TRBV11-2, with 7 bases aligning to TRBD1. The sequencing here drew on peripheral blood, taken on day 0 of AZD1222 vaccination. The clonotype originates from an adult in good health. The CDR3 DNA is TGTGCCAGCAGCCTAAACCATATCGACAGGGTACAATCCTACGAGCAGTACTTC. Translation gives CASSLNHIDRVQSYEQYF.